This T cell receptor beta chain was documented in a study of blood T cell repertoires in COVID-19. The CDR3 consists of 16 residues. With V trimmed by 1 base and J by 7 bases, 5 bases remained unmatched. Germline assignment: CDR1 SGHVS and CDR2 FNYEAQ. This table comes from immunoSEQ multiplex PCR, and its TCRdb copy is limited to in-frame clones, with some not included. In the table there are 200,000 to 300,000 clones, just under 90% of which are singletons. Material for sequencing was peripheral blood. The sequence was collected from a woman between 35 and 50 years old with acute or convalescent COVID-19. V usage is TRBV7-6 and J usage is TRBJ2-1; 12 bases line up with TRBD2. The chain's CDR3 is CASSLGTSGVLNEQFF. The CDR3 coding sequence is TGTGCCAGCAGCTTAGGGACTAGCGGGGTATTGAATGAGCAGTTCTTC.